What follows are 11 T cell receptor beta chains derived from one specimen sequenced in a study of blood T cells in healthy people across ages. A second PCR of 7 to 11 cycles used a sample-barcoded 5' primer and a J-beta primer mix. TCRdb passed the 5' RACE reads through MiXCR, listing each CDR3 protein once. The sample records about 1.5 million distinct CDR3 sequences, 35% to 45% being singletons. Input material: blood. The receptors derive from a woman aged 18 to 35 in good health.

Notes on this clonotype: An end of the junction does not agree with germline; a read error may underlie this. The chain links TRBV4-3 to TRBJ2-1; a possible D gene is TRBD2 (5 bases). Germline-derived CDR1 and CDR2 are LGHNA and YSLEER. CDR3 size: 18 residues. CDR3 region: CASSQVNGAASSYNDQFF. CDR3 nucleotide sequence: TGCGCCAGCAGCCAAGTAAACGGAGCGGCAAGCTCCTACAATGATCAGTTCTTC.

The J gene is TRBJ2-7, the V gene TRBV29-1; the D is unclear. This CDR3 is 13 amino acids long. Germline V CDR1 and CDR2: SQVTM, ANQGSEA. V was shortened by 3 bases and J by 2 bases, with 11 bases between the two germline ends. The CDR3 is CSVEMDGAYEQYF. DNA for the CDR3: TGCAGCGTTGAGATGGACGGTGCCTACGAGCAGTACTTC.

The rearrangement uses TRBV7-9 and TRBJ2-5; possibly TRBD1 for D (6 bases). CDR3 length: 12 residues. Trimming cost V 6 bases and J 3 bases, with 8 bases left between them. In germline, CDR1 is SEHNR, CDR2 FQNEAQ (reference sequence). The CDR3 loop is CASRWTEETQYF. In DNA, the CDR3 is TGTGCCAGCAGGTGGACAGAAGAGACCCAGTACTTC.

This clonotype was found many times. V gene TRBV7-2 combines with J gene TRBJ2-3, with D tentatively TRBD2 (7 bases). Germline V lookup: CDR1 SGHTA, CDR2 FQGNSA. The CDR3 sequence is 14 residues long. The V end lost 8 bases, the J end lost 0 bases, and 12 bases lay between the germline ends. CDR3 sequence: CASSGGLSTDTQYF. Here the CDR3 DNA reads TGTGCCAGCTCCGGGGGGCTTAGCACAGATACGCAGTATTTT.

V gene TRBV27 combines with J gene TRBJ2-7; D assignment may be TRBD1 or TRBD2 (5 bases each). Trimming took off 8 bases at V and 0 bases at J, with 14 bases between the two ends. This CDR3 comprises 14 residues. The germline CDR1 and CDR2 sequences are MNHEY and SMNVEV (reference sequence). CDR3 amino acids: CASGTGPYSYEQYF. The DNA of the CDR3 is TGTGCCAGCGGTACGGGACCGTACTCCTACGAGCAGTACTTC.

V gene TRBV4-1 combines with J gene TRBJ1-1; D gene unclear. This CDR3 has 16 amino acids. Germline values: CDR1 MGHRA, CDR2 YSYEKL. Trimming removed 3 bases from V and 2 bases from J, with 16 bases in between. The CDR3 nucleotides read TGCGCCAGCAGCCACCGGTCCGAGGCAAGAAACACTGAAGCTTTCTTT. It codes for CASSHRSEARNTEAFF.

In its sample, this clonotype was seen once. This CDR3 is CASSQDLGRELFF. CDR3 nucleotide sequence: TGCGCCAGCAGCCAAGATCTTGGGAGGGAACTGTTTTTT. The chain employs TRBV4-3 and TRBJ1-4, with no clear D. This CDR3 contains 13 residues. V lost 0 bases to trimming and J lost 12 bases, with 11 bases between them. The germline V gene has CDR1 LGHNA and CDR2 YSLEER.

The CDR3 spells CASSTSLQGIREETQYF. CDR3 in DNA: TGTGCCAGCAGCACCAGCCTACAGGGCATAAGGGAAGAGACCCAGTACTTC. J is TRBJ2-5 and V is TRBV28; D possibly corresponds to TRBD1 (6 bases). This CDR3 region has 17 residues. The germline V gene has CDR1 MDHEN and CDR2 SYDVKM. The V and J ends lost 6 bases and 3 bases respectively, with 23 bases between them.

The genes are TRBV9 and TRBJ1-1, with 10 bases that match TRBD1. CDR1 and CDR2 from the germline V gene are SGDLS and YYNGEE. The CDR3 sequence is 15 residues long. Trimming cost V 4 bases and J 5 bases; bases outside gene matches: 8. Written as DNA, the CDR3 is TGTGCCAGCAGCCCCGGGACAGGGGCTAGGACTGAAGCTTTCTTT. Translating gives CASSPGTGARTEAFF.

This clonotype was detected only a few times. A read error is possible here, since a much larger clone lies one base away. The rearrangement uses TRBV6-1 and TRBJ2-1; 8 bases fit TRBD2. The J call is uncertain, as TRBJ2-7 better fits the DNA end. The CDR3 consists of 15 residues. Germline CDR1 and CDR2: MNHNS and SASEGT. The CDR3 nucleotides read TGTGCCAGCAGTGAACTAGCGGGCTCCTACAATGAGCAGTACTTC. Its protein is CASSELAGSYNEQYF.

The chain combines TRBV20-1 with TRBJ2-1, with 9 bases lining up with TRBD2. Germline CDR1 DFQATT, CDR2 SNEGSKA (reference sequence). This CDR3 region has 14 residues. V shed 7 bases, J shed 7 bases, and the junction held 11 bases outside the gene matches. This CDR3 is CSVPPAGGKNEQFF. The CDR3 coding sequence is TGCAGTGTCCCTCCAGCGGGAGGTAAAAATGAGCAGTTCTTC.